The clone carrying this TCR beta chain was counted between two and nine times. MiXCR, run by TCRdb on the 5' RACE reads, gives a single entry per CDR3 protein. The sample contains about 630,000 distinct CDR3 sequences, more than 9% of which appear only once. CDR3 length: 14 residues. V lost 2 bases to trimming and J lost 6 bases, with 14 bases between them. CDR1 KGHSH and CDR2 LQKENI come from the germline V gene. This entry comes from a study of T cells after yellow fever vaccination. This chain uses TRBV18 with TRBJ2-7; no clear D. The starting material was PBMCs, obtained on the day of the yellow fever booster vaccination. The receptor comes from a man in his thirties or forties who received the YFV17D yellow fever vaccine. The chain's CDR3 is CASSPSGTGGEQYF. The CDR3 DNA follows: TGTGCCAGCTCACCATCCGGCACGGGCGGCGAGCAGTACTTC.